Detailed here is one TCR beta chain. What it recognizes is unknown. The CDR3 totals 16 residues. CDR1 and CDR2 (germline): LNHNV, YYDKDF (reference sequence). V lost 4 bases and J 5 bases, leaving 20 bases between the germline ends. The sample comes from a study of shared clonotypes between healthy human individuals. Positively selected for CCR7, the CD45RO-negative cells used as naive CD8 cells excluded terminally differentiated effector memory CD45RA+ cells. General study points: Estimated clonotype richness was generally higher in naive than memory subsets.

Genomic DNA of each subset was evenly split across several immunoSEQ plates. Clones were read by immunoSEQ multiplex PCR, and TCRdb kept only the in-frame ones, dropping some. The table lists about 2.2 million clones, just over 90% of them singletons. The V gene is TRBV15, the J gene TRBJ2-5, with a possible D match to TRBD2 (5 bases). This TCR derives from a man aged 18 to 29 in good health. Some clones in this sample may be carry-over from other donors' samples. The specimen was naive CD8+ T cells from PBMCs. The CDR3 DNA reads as TGTGCCACCAGCACCAAGCGAGCGGCAATCAGGGAGACCCAGTACTTC. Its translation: CATSTKRAAIRETQYF. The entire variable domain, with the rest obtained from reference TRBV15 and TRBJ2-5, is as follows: DAMVIQNPRYQVTQFGKPVTLSCSQTLNHNVMYWYQQKSSQAPKLLFHYYDKDFNNEADTPDNFQSRRPNTSFCFLDIRSPGLGDTAMYLCATSTKRAAIRETQYFGPGTRLLVL.